This T cell receptor (beta chain) comes out of a study of cytomegalovirus exposure and HLA in healthy donors. The PCR used 60 Vbeta and 13 Jbeta primers. Sequencing used immunoSEQ multiplex PCR; TCRdb keeps in-frame clones, though not all of them. This table has 100,000 to 150,000 clones, approximately 80% appearing once. Everyone who donated was a healthy bone marrow donor. The sequence derives from a woman aged 18-29 years in good health and CMV-seronegative. The sequenced sample was PBMCs.

The CDR3 loop reads CASSHETVRDEQFF. CDR3 coding DNA: TGCGCCAGCAGCCATGAGACAGTTAGGGATGAGCAGTTCTTC. The V and J genes are TRBV4-1 and TRBJ2-1; TRBD1 is a possible D gene (5 bases). This CDR3 comprises 14 residues. Germline values: CDR1 MGHRA, CDR2 YSYEKL. Trimming took 3 bases from V and 8 from J, leaving 14 bases between them.